This T cell receptor (beta chain) was recovered during a study of healthy donors' naive CD4 and CD8 T cells. Study-wide results and limits: Possible naive T cell homeostatic proliferation bias remained unaddressed.

This clonotype was detected a few times. Its antigen is as yet unknown. Each TCR library used 500 ng of total RNA and a linear amplification protocol. TCRdb recomputed calls from the reads with MiXCR, one row per CDR3 protein. This sample has 150,000 to 200,000 distinct CDR3 sequences, with over 60% found just once. The V end lost 0 bases, the J end lost 2 bases, and 11 bases lay between the germline ends. The CDR3 is 16 residues long. Germline lookup yields CDR1 MNHEY and CDR2 SVGAGI. The TCR sequence derives from a pool of human donors in good health; the sample pools cells from several healthy donors. Sequencing input: naive CD4+ and CD8+ T cells sorted from blood, pooled from several donors. The genes are TRBV6-5 and TRBJ1-5; D not resolved. The CDR3 is CASSYSGREGNQPQHF. The CDR3 bases are TGTGCCAGCAGTTACTCAGGGAGGGAGGGCAATCAGCCCCAGCATTTT.